The 6 T cell receptor beta chains below come from one sample, sequenced in a study of T-cell reconstitution after alpha-beta-depleted transplantation in children. During its preparation, the TCRbeta library received unique molecular identifiers. TCRdb passed the PCR reads through MiXCR, listing each CDR3 protein once. Here the sample spans roughly 500,000 distinct CDR3 sequences, around 16% being singletons. Sequences were derived from PBMCs from the stem cell graft donor, sampled from the stem cell graft. The receptors come from a human donor who donated a stem cell graft to a child with acute lymphoblastic leukemia.

The V and J genes are TRBV12-3 or TRBV12-4 and TRBJ2-7; D not resolved. Trimming removed 3 bases at V and 5 bases at J, with 5 bases between. The CDR3 consists of 11 residues. CDR3 region: CASSFRHEQYF. DNA of the CDR3: TGTGCCAGCAGTTTCCGCCACGAGCAGTACTTC.

The chain employs TRBV7-9 and TRBJ2-7; D may match TRBD1 or TRBD2 (5 bases each). The CDR3 covers 15 residues. Trimming pared 4 bases from V and 3 bases from J, leaving 16 bases between. CDR1 and CDR2 (germline): SEHNR, FQNEAQ (reference sequence). The CDR3 DNA reads TGTGCCAGCAGCTCCCCCCGGGACGGGTACTACGAGCAGTACTTC. It yields the protein CASSSPRDGYYEQYF.

The chain carries TRBV5-1 and TRBJ2-6; no clear D. The CDR3 has 15 amino acids. The V end was cut by 5 bases, the J end by 0 bases, with 9 bases between. The germline V gene has CDR1 SGHRS and CDR2 YFSETQ. The CDR3 DNA reads as TGCGCCAGCAGGCTGGGCATCTCTGGGGCCAACGTCCTGACTTTC. Translated: CASRLGISGANVLTF.

This clonotype appeared a few times. The V gene is TRBV4-1, the J gene TRBJ2-1; 7 bases fit TRBD2. This CDR3 has 16 amino acids. CDR1 is MGHRA, CDR2 YSYEKL, per germline. The V segment lost 0 bases and the J segment 3 bases; nucleotides outside the gene matches: 5. This CDR3 is CASSQDSTSDYNEQFF. The DNA of the CDR3 is TGCGCCAGCAGCCAAGATTCTACTAGCGACTACAATGAGCAGTTCTTC.

The V and J genes are TRBV18 and TRBJ2-2, with a possible D match to TRBD2 (5 bases). Trimming removed 2 bases from V and 5 bases from J, with 12 bases in between. The CDR3 covers 15 residues. Germline V gene data show CDR1 as KGHSH and CDR2 as LQKENI. The CDR3 nucleotides read TGTGCCAGCTCACCAGCAGGACTTCTTACCGGGGAGCTGTTTTTT. Translation gives CASSPAGLLTGELFF.

The chain uses TRBV27 and TRBJ2-7; 7 bases match TRBD2. V lost 5 bases, J lost 3 bases, and 10 bases stayed unmatched. The germline gives CDR1 MNHEY, CDR2 SMNVEV (reference sequence). The CDR3 loop spans 15 amino acids. The CDR3 is CASSLIPLAGYEQYF. The CDR3 bases are TGTGCCAGCAGTCTAATCCCCTTAGCGGGCTACGAGCAGTACTTC.